The next 6 T cell receptor beta chains were all read from a single sample in a study of shared clonotypes between healthy human individuals. TCRdb's copy holds only in-frame clones and misses some; the assay was immunoSEQ multiplex PCR. The sample holds 2.5 million or so clones, just over 90% seen once. The source material was naive CD4+ T cells sorted from blood. Subset meaning: CD45RA+ positively selected. These receptors all stem from a man between 18 and 29 years old in good health.

The chain employs TRBV6-5 and TRBJ1-6; D gene uncertain. Trimming removed 2 bases from V and 4 bases from J, with 6 bases in between. CDR1 and CDR2 from the germline V gene are MNHEY and SVGAGI. There are 14 residues in the CDR3. The CDR3 sequence: CASSYQQYNSPLHF. In nucleotides, the CDR3 is TGTGCCAGCAGTTACCAGCAATATAATTCACCCCTCCACTTT.

This sequence joins TRBV6-5 and TRBJ2-7; perhaps D is TRBD1 or TRBD2 (5 bases each). Germline CDR1 and CDR2: MNHEY and SVGAGI. The CDR3 covers 14 residues. Trimming removed 8 bases at V and 7 bases at J, with 21 bases between. The CDR3 region has the DNA TGTGCCAGCGGACGAGGGGCCCAACACAGGGAGCAGTACTTC. Its translation is CASGRGAQHREQYF.

The chain is built from TRBV2 and TRBJ1-5, with 8 bases aligning to TRBD1. Germline-derived CDR1 and CDR2 are SNHLY and FYNNEI. The CDR3 covers 14 residues. Trimming cost V 5 bases and J 3 bases; bases outside gene matches: 3. The CDR3 region has the DNA TGTGCCAGCAGTTGGGGACAGGCCAATCAGCCCCAGCATTTT. Protein product: CASSWGQANQPQHF.

The V and J genes are TRBV10-3 and TRBJ2-7, with D uncertain. Germline assignment: CDR1 ENHRY and CDR2 SYGVKD. The CDR3 sequence is 13 residues long. V lost 2 bases and J lost 12, with 17 bases in between. The CDR3 region has the DNA TGTGCCATCAGTGAGAGCAGGTCGCTAGGTCGGTACTTC. It translates to CAISESRSLGRYF.

The chain uses TRBV28 and TRBJ1-1; D ambiguous. From germline, CDR1 is MDHEN and CDR2 SYDVKM. Trimming cost V 7 bases and J 5 bases, with 5 bases left between them. The CDR3 is made up of 10 amino acids. Here the CDR3 DNA reads TGTGCCAGCACGGGAACTGAAGCTTTCTTT. It encodes CASTGTEAFF.

The CDR3 nucleotides read TGTGCCAGCAGCGGAGCGGGAGTTGTAGATACGCAGTATTTT. It encodes CASSGAGVVDTQYF. This chain connects TRBV11-3 to TRBJ2-3, with 8 positions matching TRBD2. The CDR3 covers 14 residues. V lost 5 bases, J lost 5 bases, and 6 bases stayed unmatched. Germline values: CDR1 SGHNT, CDR2 YENEEA.